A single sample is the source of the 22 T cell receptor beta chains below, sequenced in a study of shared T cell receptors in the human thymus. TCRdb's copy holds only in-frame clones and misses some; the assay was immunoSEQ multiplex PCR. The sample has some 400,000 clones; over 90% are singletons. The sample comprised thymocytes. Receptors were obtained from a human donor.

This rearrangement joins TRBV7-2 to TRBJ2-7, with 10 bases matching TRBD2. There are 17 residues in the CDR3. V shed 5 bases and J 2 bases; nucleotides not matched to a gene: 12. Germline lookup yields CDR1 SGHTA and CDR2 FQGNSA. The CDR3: CASSVPTSGRGAYEQYF. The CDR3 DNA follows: TGTGCCAGCAGCGTACCCACCAGCGGGAGGGGCGCCTACGAGCAGTACTTC.

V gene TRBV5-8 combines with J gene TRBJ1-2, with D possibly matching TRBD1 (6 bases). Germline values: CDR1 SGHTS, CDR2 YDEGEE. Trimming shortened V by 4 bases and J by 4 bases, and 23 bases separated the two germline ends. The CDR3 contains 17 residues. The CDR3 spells CASSPLRGQSHGYGYTF. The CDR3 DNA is TGTGCCAGCAGCCCTCTCCGCGGACAGTCGCACGGCTATGGCTACACCTTC.

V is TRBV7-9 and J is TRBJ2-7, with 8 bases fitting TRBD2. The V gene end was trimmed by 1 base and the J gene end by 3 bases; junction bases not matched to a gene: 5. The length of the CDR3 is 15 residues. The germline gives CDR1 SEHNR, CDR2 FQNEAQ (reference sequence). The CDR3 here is CASSLGAGVYYEQYF. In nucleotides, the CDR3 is TGTGCCAGCAGCTTAGGAGCGGGAGTTTACTACGAGCAGTACTTC.

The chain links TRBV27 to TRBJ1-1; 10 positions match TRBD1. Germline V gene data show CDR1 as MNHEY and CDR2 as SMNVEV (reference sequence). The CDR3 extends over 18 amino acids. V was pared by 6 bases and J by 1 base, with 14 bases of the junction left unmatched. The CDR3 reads CASSQKTRQGARNTEAFF. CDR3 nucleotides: TGTGCCAGCAGCCAAAAGACTCGACAGGGGGCTAGGAACACTGAAGCTTTCTTT.

The CDR3 region is CASSFQQGRYGYTF. The CDR3 DNA sequence: TGTGCCAGCAGTTTCCAACAGGGTCGGTATGGCTACACCTTC. The chain is built from TRBV28 and TRBJ1-2, with D possibly being TRBD1 (6 bases). The V and J ends lost 3 bases and 5 bases respectively, with 13 bases between them. Germline values: CDR1 MDHEN, CDR2 SYDVKM. CDR3 length equals 14 residues.

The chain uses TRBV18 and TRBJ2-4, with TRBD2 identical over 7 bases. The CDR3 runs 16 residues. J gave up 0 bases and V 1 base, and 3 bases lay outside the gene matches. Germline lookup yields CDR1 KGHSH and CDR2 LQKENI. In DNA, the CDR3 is TGTGCCAGCTCACCACTTAGCGGGTTAGCCAAAAACATTCAGTACTTC. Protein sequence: CASSPLSGLAKNIQYF. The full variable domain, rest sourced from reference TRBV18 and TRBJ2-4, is NAGVMQNPRHLVRRRGQEARLRCSPMKGHSHVYWYRQLPEEGLKFMVYLQKENIIDESGMPKERFSAEFPKEGPSILRIQQVVRGDSAAYFCASSPLSGLAKNIQYFGAGTRLSVL.

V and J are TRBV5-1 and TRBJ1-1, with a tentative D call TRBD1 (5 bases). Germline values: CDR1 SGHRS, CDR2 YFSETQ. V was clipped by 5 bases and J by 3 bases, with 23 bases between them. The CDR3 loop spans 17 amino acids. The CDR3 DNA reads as TGCGCCAGCAGAGGCCCTCAGGGCCCCCGAGGCGACACTGAAGCTTTCTTT. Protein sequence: CASRGPQGPRGDTEAFF.

The CDR3 spells CASSPKVQENIQYF. CDR3 nucleotides: TGTGCCAGCTCACCGAAGGTCCAGGAAAACATTCAGTACTTC. J is TRBJ2-4 and V is TRBV18; D not resolved. Germline CDR1 reads KGHSH; CDR2 reads LQKENI. The CDR3 totals 14 residues. V lost 3 bases and J lost 5, with 11 bases in between.

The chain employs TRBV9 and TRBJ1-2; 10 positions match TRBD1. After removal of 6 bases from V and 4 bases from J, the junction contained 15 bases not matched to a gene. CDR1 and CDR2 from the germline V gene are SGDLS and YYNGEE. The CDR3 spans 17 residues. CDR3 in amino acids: CASTPLDRGPAGYGYTF. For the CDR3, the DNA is TGTGCCAGCACCCCACTCGACAGGGGGCCCGCGGGCTATGGCTACACCTTC.

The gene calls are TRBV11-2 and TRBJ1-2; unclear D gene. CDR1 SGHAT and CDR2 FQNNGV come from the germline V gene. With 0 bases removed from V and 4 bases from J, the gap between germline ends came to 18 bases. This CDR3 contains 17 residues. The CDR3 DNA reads TGTGCCAGCAGCTTAGAGGTCATGGGCCCCGGGAGCTATGGCTACACCTTC. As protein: CASSLEVMGPGSYGYTF.

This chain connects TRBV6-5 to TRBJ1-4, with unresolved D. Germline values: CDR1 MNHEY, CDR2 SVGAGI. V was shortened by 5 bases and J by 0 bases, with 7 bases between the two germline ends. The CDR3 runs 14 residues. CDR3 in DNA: TGTGCCAGCAGTAGGAGATCAACTAATGAAAAACTGTTTTTT. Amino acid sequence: CASSRRSTNEKLFF.

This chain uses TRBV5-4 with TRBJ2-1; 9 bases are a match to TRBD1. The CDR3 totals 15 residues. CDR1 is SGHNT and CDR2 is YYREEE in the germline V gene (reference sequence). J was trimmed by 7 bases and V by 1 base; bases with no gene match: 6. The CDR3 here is CASSLIGTGTNEQFF. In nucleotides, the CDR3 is TGTGCCAGCAGCTTGATTGGGACAGGGACGAATGAGCAGTTCTTC.

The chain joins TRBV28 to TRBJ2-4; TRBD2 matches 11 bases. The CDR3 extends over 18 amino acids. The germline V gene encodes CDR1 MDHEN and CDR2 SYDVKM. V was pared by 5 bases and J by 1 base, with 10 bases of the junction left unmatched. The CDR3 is CASSRSGRELGAKNIQYF. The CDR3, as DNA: TGTGCCAGCAGTCGTAGCGGGAGGGAATTGGGGGCCAAAAACATTCAGTACTTC.

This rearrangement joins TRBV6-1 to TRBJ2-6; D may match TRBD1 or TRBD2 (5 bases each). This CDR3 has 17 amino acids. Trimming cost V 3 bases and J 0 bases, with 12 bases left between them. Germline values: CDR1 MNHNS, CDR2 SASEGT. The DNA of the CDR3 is TGTGCCAGCAGTGAGATGGGACCACTCTCTGGGGCCAACGTCCTGACTTTC. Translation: CASSEMGPLSGANVLTF.

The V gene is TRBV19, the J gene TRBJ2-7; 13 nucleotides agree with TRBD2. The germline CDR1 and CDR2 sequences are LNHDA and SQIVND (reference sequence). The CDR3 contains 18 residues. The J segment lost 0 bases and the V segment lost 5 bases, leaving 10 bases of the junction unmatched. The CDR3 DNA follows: TGTGCCAGTAGTGTATACGGACTAGCGGGGGTGAGCTCCTACGAGCAGTACTTC. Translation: CASSVYGLAGVSSYEQYF.

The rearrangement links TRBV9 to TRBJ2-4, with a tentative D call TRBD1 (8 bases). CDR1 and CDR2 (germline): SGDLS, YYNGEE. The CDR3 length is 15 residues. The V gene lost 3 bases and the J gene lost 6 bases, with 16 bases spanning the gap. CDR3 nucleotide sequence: TGTGCCAGCAGCGCCGGACAGGGAGGGAGAAACATTCAGTACTTC. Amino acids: CASSAGQGGRNIQYF.

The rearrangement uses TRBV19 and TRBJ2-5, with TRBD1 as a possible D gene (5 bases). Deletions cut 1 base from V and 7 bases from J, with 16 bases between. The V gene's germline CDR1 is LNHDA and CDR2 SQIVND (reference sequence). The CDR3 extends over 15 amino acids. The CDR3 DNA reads TGTGCCAGTAGTATAGTCATAATGGACAAGGGGACCCAGTACTTC. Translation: CASSIVIMDKGTQYF.

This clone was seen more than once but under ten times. The CDR3 loop is CASRTTGTGENQPQHF. CDR3 in DNA: TGTGCCAGCAGGACCACCGGGACAGGGGAAAATCAGCCCCAGCATTTT. This rearrangement joins TRBV27 to TRBJ1-5; 10 bases line up with TRBD1. Looked up from germline, CDR1 is MNHEY and CDR2 is SMNVEV (reference sequence). CDR3 length: 16 amino acids. J lost 4 bases, V lost 6 bases, and 9 bases had no gene match.

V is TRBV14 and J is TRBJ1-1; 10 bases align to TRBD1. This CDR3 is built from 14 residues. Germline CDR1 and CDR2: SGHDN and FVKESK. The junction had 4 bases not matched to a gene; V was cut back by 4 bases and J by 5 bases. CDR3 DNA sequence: TGTGCCAGCAGCCTCTGGACAGGGGGAACTGAAGCTTTCTTT. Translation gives CASSLWTGGTEAFF.

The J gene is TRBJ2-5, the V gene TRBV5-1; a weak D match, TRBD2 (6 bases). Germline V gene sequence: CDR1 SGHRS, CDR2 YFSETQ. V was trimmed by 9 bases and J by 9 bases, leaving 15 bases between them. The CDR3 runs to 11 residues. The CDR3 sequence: CANIESGAQYF. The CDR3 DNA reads TGCGCCAACATAGAATCGGGGGCCCAGTACTTC.

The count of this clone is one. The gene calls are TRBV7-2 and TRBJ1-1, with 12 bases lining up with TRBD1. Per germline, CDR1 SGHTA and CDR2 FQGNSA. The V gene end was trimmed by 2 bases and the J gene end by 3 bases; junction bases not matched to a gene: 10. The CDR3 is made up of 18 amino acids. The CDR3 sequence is CASSLPRDRGRADTEAFF. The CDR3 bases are TGTGCCAGCAGCTTACCACGGGACAGGGGGCGCGCGGACACTGAAGCTTTCTTT.

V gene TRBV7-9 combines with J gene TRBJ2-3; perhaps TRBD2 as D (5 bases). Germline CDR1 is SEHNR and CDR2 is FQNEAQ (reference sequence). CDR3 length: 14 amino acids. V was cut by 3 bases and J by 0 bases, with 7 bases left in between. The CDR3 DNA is TGTGCCAGCAGCTTTAGCGTTAGCACAGATACGCAGTATTTT. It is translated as CASSFSVSTDTQYF.